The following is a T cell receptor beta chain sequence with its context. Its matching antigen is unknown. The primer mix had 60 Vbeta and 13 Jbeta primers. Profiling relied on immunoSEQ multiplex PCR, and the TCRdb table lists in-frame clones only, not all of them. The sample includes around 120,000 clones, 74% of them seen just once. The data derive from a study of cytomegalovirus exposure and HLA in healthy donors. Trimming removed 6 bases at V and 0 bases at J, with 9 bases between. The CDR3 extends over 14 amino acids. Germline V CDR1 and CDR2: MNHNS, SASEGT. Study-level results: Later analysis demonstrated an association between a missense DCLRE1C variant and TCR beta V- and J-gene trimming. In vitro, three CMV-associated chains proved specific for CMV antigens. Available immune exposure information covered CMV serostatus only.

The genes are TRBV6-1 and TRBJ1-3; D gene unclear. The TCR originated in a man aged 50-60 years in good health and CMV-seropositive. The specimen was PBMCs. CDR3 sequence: CASSPDYSGNTIYF. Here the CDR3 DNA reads TGTGCCAGCAGCCCAGACTACTCTGGAAACACCATATATTTT.